Listed below are T cell receptor beta chains from one sample, sequenced in a study of T-cell memory formation after mild COVID-19. TCRdb reanalysed the 5' RACE reads using MiXCR and keeps one entry per CDR3 protein. The repertoire holds about 430,000 distinct CDR3 sequences, 15% to 20% seen once, with 20% to 25% in the top ten. The sample consisted of PBMCs or a T cell subset sorted from them (not recorded which). These receptors were taken from a man aged 18 to 30 who had mild COVID-19 (a few samples of this study predate the infection). Cell type and time point are not known. Both conserved end residues are part of each CDR3.

>TRBJ1-2|TRBV7-9
CASSLSDRSYGYTF
>TRBJ2-1|TRBV7-9
CASSLAFGPYNEQFF
>TRBJ1-5|TRBV7-6
CASSLLPNQPQHF
>TRBJ1-1|TRBV7-3
CASSYDPSGEAFF
>TRBJ2-3|TRBV29-1
CSVVAGESTDTQYF
>TRBJ2-3|TRBV7-9
CASSSPRDYTDTQYF
>TRBJ1-2|TRBV2
CASSEAAGDYGYTF
>TRBJ1-5|TRBV2
CASSGLGRGSRQPQHF
>TRBJ2-3|TRBV7-2
CASSLLASTSTDTQYF
>TRBJ1-2|TRBV9
CASSDRLVGYTF
>TRBJ1-3|TRBV4-1
CASSQESDSGNTIYF
>TRBJ2-5|TRBV5-1
CASSIRGLAGGETQYF
>TRBJ2-1|TRBV29-1
CSAVDNEQFF
>TRBJ1-5|TRBV12-3/TRBV12-4
CASSFYGSQDQPQHF
>TRBJ1-1|TRBV12-5
CASGLVDGGGGMNTEAFF
>TRBJ2-1|TRBV20-1
CSPTKRGGAYNEQFF
>TRBJ2-5|TRBV15
CATSRGGQDQETQYF
>TRBJ2-3|TRBV7-2
CASSRPAGGSSLGHTQYF
>TRBJ1-3|TRBV12-3/TRBV12-4
CASSFVDSGNTIYF
>TRBJ2-7|TRBV4-3
CASSQDHGVLGSAEQYF
>TRBJ2-2|TRBV6-2/TRBV6-3
CASSYYGLTGELFF
>TRBJ1-2|TRBV6-5
CASSLSVGYGYTF
>TRBJ2-3|TRBV5-1
CASGTGDSTDTQYF
>TRBJ2-2|TRBV7-2
CASSPRLKELFF
>TRBJ1-1|TRBV6-5
CASSGADRKISEAFF
>TRBJ2-1|TRBV7-3
CASSSTSGGDNEQFF
>TRBJ1-2|TRBV12-3/TRBV12-4
CASSWGDGYGYTF
>TRBJ2-4|TRBV6-2/TRBV6-3
CASSSGDSLNIQYF
>TRBJ2-3|TRBV4-1
CASSPRALSRDTQYF
>TRBJ1-1|TRBV5-1
CASSFTGTGGTEAFF
>TRBJ2-7|TRBV5-1
CASTPETGAYYEQYF
>TRBJ1-1|TRBV4-2
CASSQEGQLNMNTEAFF
>TRBJ2-3|TRBV7-2
CASSLEESPGSTDTQYF
>TRBJ2-7|TRBV30
CAWSPEAGGYEQYF
>TRBJ1-1|TRBV5-1
CASSLGQGVGEAFF
>TRBJ1-2|TRBV10-3
CAISEGLGYGYTF
>TRBJ1-1|TRBV7-6
CASSRGGRGTEAFF
>TRBJ2-7|TRBV10-3
CAISEEGAVNEQYF
>TRBJ1-3|TRBV7-9
CASSLNRAGNTIYF
>TRBJ1-5|TRBV12-3/TRBV12-4
CASSLARVGNQPQHF
>TRBJ2-3|TRBV2
CASKRDRGPDTQYF
>TRBJ1-2|TRBV3-1
CASSPGTVYGYTF
>TRBJ2-7|TRBV12-3/TRBV12-4
CASTPDTTYEQYF
>TRBJ2-1|TRBV12-3/TRBV12-4
CASSLGQRFMRYNEQFF
>TRBJ2-3|TRBV7-6
CASSPEAGEGFMDTQYF
>TRBJ2-1|TRBV4-1
CASSQDPQRFSSYNEQFF
>TRBJ1-4|TRBV7-2
CASSLTGAGNEKLFF
>TRBJ1-6|TRBV11-2
CASSLVSEPWDNSPLHF
>TRBJ1-1|TRBV29-1
CSARQGMNTEAFF
>TRBJ2-3|TRBV20-1
CSASRPGKGSDTQYF
>TRBJ1-2|TRBV12-3/TRBV12-4
CASSRVDRVDGYTF
>TRBJ2-1|TRBV20-1
CSARSGARSYNEQFF
>TRBJ2-1|TRBV5-1
CASRGMPAHLSYNEQFF
>TRBJ2-2|TRBV18
CASSPPRGGTGELFF
>TRBJ2-1|TRBV27
CASSERGGESLSYNEQFF
>TRBJ1-5|TRBV4-1
CASSQRVASNQPQHF
>TRBJ2-3|TRBV2
CASSDGNPGTQYF
>TRBJ1-1|TRBV20-1
CSASSPAGTGVTEAFF